This paragraph reports one T cell receptor beta chain. These data originate in a study of blood T cell repertoires in COVID-19. Study-wide background: There were acute and convalescent COVID-19 samples, and they came from the United States, Italy and Spain. Sources were T cells, B-cell-depleted T cells, or PBMCs; the material itself was cDNA or gDNA.

Methods used by the authors: How many nucleated cells were present was estimated from reference gene primer amplification. Profiled with immunoSEQ multiplex PCR; TCRdb holds only in-frame clones, not every one. That table supplies the V and J calls and clone size; D and trimming were determined from the DNA. The sample consists of over 110,000 clones, about four fifths of them appearing once. Sequenced input: peripheral blood. The receptor comes from an older man who had recovered from COVID-19.

CDR3 loop: CASSVGPVSYNSPLHF. The CDR3 DNA follows: TGTGCCAGCAGCGTGGGCCCGGTCTCCTATAATTCACCCCTCCACTTT. The chain recombines TRBV5-6 with TRBJ1-6, with D hard to call. The CDR3 has 16 residues. Between the trimmed V and J ends, which lost 4 bases and 0 bases, there was a span of 11 bases. From germline, CDR1 is SGHDT and CDR2 YYEEEE. Variable domain in full (rest from reference TRBV5-6 and TRBJ1-6): DAGVTQSPTHLIKTRGQQVTLRCSPKSGHDTVSWYQQALGQGPQFIFQYYEEEERQRGNFPDRFSGHQFPNYSSELNVNALLLGDSALYLCASSVGPVSYNSPLHFGNGTRLTVT.